Below are 26 T cell receptor beta chains sequenced from a single sample in a study of shared clonotypes between healthy human individuals. Here immunoSEQ multiplex PCR was the method, and the copy in TCRdb shows in-frame clones only, minus some. The data contain a few hundred thousand clones, approximately 97% of them singletons. The sequenced sample was naive CD4+ T cells sorted from blood. The subset denotes: CD45RA+ positively selected. These receptors all come from a woman aged 30 to 39 in good health.

This clone was recorded only once. This sequence joins TRBV7-9 and TRBJ1-1; D not certain. With 1 base removed from V and 3 bases from J, the gap between germline ends came to 6 bases. Germline V gene sequence: CDR1 SEHNR, CDR2 FQNEAQ (reference sequence). The CDR3 covers 13 residues. DNA of the CDR3: TGTGCCAGCAGCTTAGACGGGGACACTGAAGCTTTCTTT. This gives the protein CASSLDGDTEAFF.

The gene calls are TRBV23-1 and TRBJ1-5; perhaps TRBD1 as D (6 bases). TRBV23-1 has ORF status, its function being uncertain. The V gene lost 4 bases and the J gene lost 3 bases, with 13 bases spanning the gap. The length of the CDR3 is 15 residues. CDR3 sequence (DNA): TGCGCCAGCAGTCCAGGACAGAGTTTCAATCAGCCCCAGCATTTT. Translating it yields CASSPGQSFNQPQHF.

The rearrangement joins TRBV9 to TRBJ2-1, with D perhaps matching TRBD2 (5 bases). Germline V gene data show CDR1 as SGDLS and CDR2 as YYNGEE. The CDR3 runs 16 residues. Trimming stripped 3 bases from V and 7 bases from J, with 20 bases between. In DNA form, the CDR3 reads TGTGCCAGCAGCGAAGGAGGTCCGAAGAACGTGAATGAGCAGTTCTTC. Its protein is CASSEGGPKNVNEQFF.

J is TRBJ1-3 and V is TRBV4-1; no firm D call. With 3 bases removed from V and 0 bases from J, the gap between germline ends came to 6 bases. This CDR3 comprises 14 residues. The germline CDR1 and CDR2 sequences are MGHRA and YSYEKL. CDR3 nucleotides: TGCGCCAGCAGCCACCTGACCTCTGGAAACACCATATATTTT. Protein: CASSHLTSGNTIYF.

The chain carries TRBV6-1 and TRBJ2-6; D is uncertain. The V gene lost 7 bases and the J gene lost 1 base, with 11 bases spanning the gap. The CDR3 loop spans 15 amino acids. CDR1 and CDR2 from the germline V gene are MNHNS and SASEGT. DNA of the CDR3: TGTGCCAGCAACCCTAGAGAGTCTGGGGCCAACGTCCTGACTTTC. Its translation: CASNPRESGANVLTF.

The V and J genes are TRBV2 and TRBJ1-5; D gene uncertain. Trimming took 0 bases from V and 7 from J, leaving 13 bases between them. This CDR3 region has 15 residues. Germline CDR1 reads SNHLY; CDR2 reads FYNNEI. The CDR3, as DNA: TGTGCCAGCAGTGAAGCGAGCCCCATAGAACAGCCCCAGCATTTT. As protein: CASSEASPIEQPQHF.

CDR3 region: CASTFMFGLYNSPLHF. The CDR3 DNA reads as TGTGCCAGCACTTTTATGTTCGGCCTGTATAATTCACCCCTCCACTTT. The chain carries TRBV28 and TRBJ1-6; D is uncertain. The germline gives CDR1 MDHEN, CDR2 SYDVKM. Trimming removed 7 bases from V and 4 bases from J, with 17 bases in between. The CDR3 runs to 16 residues.

J is TRBJ1-5 and V is TRBV10-3, with D tentatively TRBD1 (6 bases). CDR1 ENHRY and CDR2 SYGVKD come from the germline V gene. V shed 3 bases and J shed 7 bases, with 16 bases lying between them. The CDR3 extends over 15 amino acids. The CDR3 loop reads CAISDRGPQTQPQHF. In DNA, the CDR3 is TGTGCCATCAGTGACAGGGGTCCGCAGACCCAGCCCCAGCATTTT.

V and J are TRBV18 and TRBJ2-3; 9 nucleotides line up with TRBD2. Germline CDR1 reads KGHSH; CDR2 reads LQKENI. CDR3 length: 16 amino acids. V was pared by 8 bases and J by 2 bases, with 11 bases of the junction left unmatched. The CDR3: CASAEGASGTTDTQYF. The CDR3 region has the DNA TGTGCCAGCGCCGAAGGGGCTAGCGGGACCACAGATACGCAGTATTTT.

J is TRBJ1-2 and V is TRBV4-1, with D possibly matching TRBD1 (5 bases). The V end was cut by 4 bases, the J end by 8 bases, with 17 bases between. This CDR3 comprises 14 residues. Germline CDR1 and CDR2: MGHRA and YSYEKL. CDR3 amino acids: CASSPHVGGRGYTF. CDR3 sequence (DNA): TGCGCCAGCAGCCCTCACGTGGGGGGTCGGGGCTACACCTTC.

V usage is TRBV23-1 and J usage is TRBJ2-7, with no clear D. TRBV23-1 has ORF status, its function being uncertain. The CDR3 is 15 amino acids. V dropped 5 bases and J dropped 9 bases, with 23 bases sitting between them. The CDR3 DNA sequence: TGCGCCAGCAGTGGAGAGGTGCGGATCCCGTCTTCGCAGTACTTC. Residues: CASSGEVRIPSSQYF.

CDR3 loop: CATRLTSGIGVDYEQYF. DNA of the CDR3: TGTGCCACCAGATTGACTAGCGGGATAGGGGTTGACTACGAGCAGTACTTC. The chain joins TRBV13 to TRBJ2-7; TRBD2 aligns across 11 bases. The CDR3 totals 17 residues. Germline assignment: CDR1 PRHDT and CDR2 FYEKMQ (reference sequence). J lost 3 bases, V lost 10 bases, and 17 bases had no gene match.

This rearrangement joins TRBV19 to TRBJ2-7; a weak D match, TRBD2 (6 bases). Trimming shortened V by 5 bases and J by 1 base, and 15 bases separated the two germline ends. Germline V gives CDR1 LNHDA, CDR2 SQIVND (reference sequence). The CDR3 is made up of 15 amino acids. The CDR3 nucleotides read TGTGCCAGTAGTTTTTCCGGGACTTCATCCTACGAGCAGTACTTC. This translates into CASSFSGTSSYEQYF.

The chain uses TRBV2 and TRBJ1-1, with a weak D call TRBD1 (6 bases). The germline V gene has CDR1 SNHLY and CDR2 FYNNEI. Trimming cost V 4 bases and J 3 bases, with 9 bases left between them. CDR3 length: 13 residues. CDR3 loop: CASSGGAYTEAFF. CDR3 DNA: TGTGCCAGCAGTGGGGGGGCGTACACTGAAGCTTTCTTT.

The chain combines TRBV28 with TRBJ1-5; no clear D gene. Trimming cost V 5 bases and J 1 base, with 15 bases left between them. Looked up from germline, CDR1 is MDHEN and CDR2 is SYDVKM. This CDR3 is built from 16 residues. This chain's CDR3 is CASSLLRKESNQPQHF. CDR3 coding DNA: TGTGCCAGCAGTCTATTACGAAAGGAGAGCAATCAGCCCCAGCATTTT.

The table lists this clone with a count of one. The chain joins TRBV2 to TRBJ2-5; D is tentatively TRBD1 or TRBD2 (5 bases each). Germline CDR1 and CDR2: SNHLY and FYNNEI. The length of the CDR3 is 12 residues. The V end was cut by 5 bases, the J end by 5 bases, with 9 bases between. CDR3 amino acids: CASSYGAETQYF. The CDR3 region has the DNA TGTGCCAGCAGTTACGGGGCGGAGACCCAGTACTTC.

This chain links TRBV10-3 with TRBJ1-5; D is unresolved. CDR3 length: 13 residues. Looked up from germline, CDR1 is ENHRY and CDR2 is SYGVKD. V dropped 5 bases and J dropped 3 bases, with 8 bases sitting between them. CDR3 loop: CAISRDFNQPQHF. The DNA for the CDR3 is TGTGCCATCAGTAGGGATTTCAATCAGCCCCAGCATTTT.

J is TRBJ1-3 and V is TRBV28; D not resolved. The CDR3 sequence is 16 residues long. Germline CDR1 is MDHEN and CDR2 is SYDVKM. V was clipped by 3 bases and J by 3 bases, with 15 bases between them. This chain's CDR3 is CASSLLPRSYGNTIYF. The DNA of the CDR3 is TGTGCCAGCAGTTTGCTCCCCAGGTCTTATGGAAACACCATATATTTT. Together with reference TRBV28 and TRBJ1-3, the CDR3 gives the full variable domain: DVKVTQSSRYLVKRTGEKVFLECVQDMDHENMFWYRQDPGLGLRLIYFSYDVKMKEKGDIPEGYSVSREKKERFSLILESASTNQTSMYLCASSLLPRSYGNTIYFGEGSWLTVV.

V gene TRBV7-2 combines with J gene TRBJ2-1; perhaps TRBD1 as D (5 bases). CDR1 SGHTA and CDR2 FQGNSA come from the germline V gene. There are 17 residues in the CDR3. Trimming shortened V by 1 base and J by 7 bases, and 20 bases separated the two germline ends. The DNA for the CDR3 is TGTGCCAGCAGCTTAGGGGGTATCCAGGGTAGTACGAATGAGCAGTTCTTC. Encoded protein: CASSLGGIQGSTNEQFF.

The rearrangement uses TRBV7-9 and TRBJ2-5; no reliable D call. Germline CDR1 SEHNR, CDR2 FQNEAQ (reference sequence). The CDR3 extends over 12 amino acids. V was trimmed by 5 bases and J by 1 base, leaving 5 bases between them. CDR3 coding DNA: TGTGCCAGCAGCCCCGGCCAAGAGACCCAGTACTTC. This encodes CASSPGQETQYF. The full variable domain, its missing parts supplied by reference TRBV7-9 and TRBJ2-5, is DTGVSQNPRHKITKRGQNVTFRCDPISEHNRLYWYRQTLGQGPEFLTYFQNEAQLEKSRLLSDRFSAERPKGSFSTLEIQRTEQGDSAMYLCASSPGQETQYFGPGTRLLVL.

The rearrangement uses TRBV28 and TRBJ2-7; a weak D match, TRBD2 (6 bases). The CDR3 length is 12 residues. Germline V lookup: CDR1 MDHEN, CDR2 SYDVKM. Trimming pared 6 bases from V and 6 bases from J, leaving 12 bases between. This chain's CDR3 is CASRTAEGEQYF. CDR3 sequence (DNA): TGTGCCAGCAGGACGGCGGAGGGCGAGCAGTACTTC.

The chain carries TRBV28 and TRBJ1-1, with D unresolved. Germline loops: CDR1 MDHEN, CDR2 SYDVKM. The CDR3 is 13 residues long. Between the trimmed V and J ends, which lost 2 bases and 8 bases, there was a span of 12 bases. Here the CDR3 reads CASSLTTNLEAFF. The CDR3, as DNA: TGTGCCAGCAGTTTAACCACTAATTTGGAAGCTTTCTTT. The whole variable domain, filled in from reference TRBV28 and TRBJ1-1, reads DVKVTQSSRYLVKRTGEKVFLECVQDMDHENMFWYRQDPGLGLRLIYFSYDVKMKEKGDIPEGYSVSREKKERFSLILESASTNQTSMYLCASSLTTNLEAFFGQGTRLTVV.

The chain carries TRBV5-6 and TRBJ2-5; D remains ambiguous. V lost 4 bases to trimming and J lost 2 bases, with 12 bases between them. The CDR3 spans 14 residues. CDR1 is SGHDT, CDR2 YYEEEE, per germline. Here the CDR3 DNA reads TGTGCCAGCAGCCAAACACCGCCACAAGAGACCCAGTACTTC. Translation: CASSQTPPQETQYF.

The chain links TRBV6-6 to TRBJ1-1, with 7 bases aligning to TRBD1. The CDR3 has 15 residues. Looked up from germline, CDR1 is MNHNY and CDR2 is SVGAGI (reference sequence). V trimming: 7 bases; J trimming: 6 bases; junction bases outside the gene matches: 14. The CDR3: CASTPNRGTSAEAFF. CDR3 DNA: TGTGCCAGCACCCCGAACAGGGGTACATCGGCTGAAGCTTTCTTT.

The chain employs TRBV7-6 and TRBJ1-1; 7 bases align to TRBD1. V shed 5 bases and J 2 bases; nucleotides not matched to a gene: 8. Germline V gene data show CDR1 as SGHVS and CDR2 as FNYEAQ. The CDR3 is made up of 15 amino acids. In nucleotides, the CDR3 is TGTGCCAGCAGCCCCAGGGGGAGAACCAACACTGAAGCTTTCTTT. It codes for CASSPRGRTNTEAFF.

This rearrangement joins TRBV2 to TRBJ1-1; no clear D. V was shortened by 7 bases and J by 4 bases, with 16 bases between the two germline ends. The germline gives CDR1 SNHLY, CDR2 FYNNEI. This CDR3 contains 14 residues. In DNA form, the CDR3 reads TGTGCCAGCACTAACGAGAGGGAATCCACTGAAGCTTTCTTT. The encoded protein is CASTNERESTEAFF. Looking up the rest from reference TRBV2 and TRBJ1-1 gives the full variable domain: EPEVTQTPSHQVTQMGQEVILRCVPISNHLYFYWYRQILGQKVEFLVSFYNNEISEKSEIFDDQFSVERPDGSNFTLKIRSTKLEDSAMYFCASTNERESTEAFFGQGTRLTVV.